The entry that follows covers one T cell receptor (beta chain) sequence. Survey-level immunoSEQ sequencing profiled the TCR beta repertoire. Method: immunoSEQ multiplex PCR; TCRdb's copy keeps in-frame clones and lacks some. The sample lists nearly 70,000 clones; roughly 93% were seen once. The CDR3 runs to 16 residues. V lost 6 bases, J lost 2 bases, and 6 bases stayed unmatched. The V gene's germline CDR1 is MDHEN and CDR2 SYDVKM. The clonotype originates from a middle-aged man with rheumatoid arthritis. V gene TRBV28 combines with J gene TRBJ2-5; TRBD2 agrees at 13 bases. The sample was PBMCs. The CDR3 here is CASRLPGLAGQETQYF. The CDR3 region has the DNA TGTGCCAGCAGATTACCGGGACTAGCGGGGCAAGAGACCCAGTACTTC. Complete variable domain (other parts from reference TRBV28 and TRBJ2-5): DVKVTQSSRYLVKRTGEKVFLECVQDMDHENMFWYRQDPGLGLRLIYFSYDVKMKEKGDIPEGYSVSREKKERFSLILESASTNQTSMYLCASRLPGLAGQETQYFGPGTRLLVL.